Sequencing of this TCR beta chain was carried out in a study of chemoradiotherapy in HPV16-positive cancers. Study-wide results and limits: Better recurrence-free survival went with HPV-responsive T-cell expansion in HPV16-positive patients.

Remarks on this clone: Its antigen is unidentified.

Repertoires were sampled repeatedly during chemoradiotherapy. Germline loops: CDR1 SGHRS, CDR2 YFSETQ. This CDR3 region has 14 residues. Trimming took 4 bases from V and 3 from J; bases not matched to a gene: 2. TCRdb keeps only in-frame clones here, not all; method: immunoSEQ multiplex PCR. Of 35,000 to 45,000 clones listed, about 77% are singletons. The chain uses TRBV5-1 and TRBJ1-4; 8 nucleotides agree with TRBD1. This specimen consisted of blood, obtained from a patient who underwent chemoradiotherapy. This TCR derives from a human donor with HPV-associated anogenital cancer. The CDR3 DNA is TGCGCCAGCAGCCTGGGACAGGCTAATGAAAAACTGTTTTTT. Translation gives CASSLGQANEKLFF.